These T cell receptor beta chains were read from a single sample in a study of shared clonotypes between healthy human individuals. Profiling relied on immunoSEQ multiplex PCR, and the TCRdb table lists in-frame clones only, not all of them. The sample has about 700,000 clones; 92% are singletons. Source material: naive CD8+ T cells sorted from blood. The receptors shown here come from a man between 25 and 39 years old in good health. The CDR3 runs from the conserved cysteine through the conserved F or W.

v_gene: TRBV2
j_gene: TRBJ1-3
CDR3aa: CASISSGNTIYF

v_gene: TRBV18
j_gene: TRBJ2-5
CDR3aa: CASSPSTRQGVYQETQYF

v_gene: TRBV18
j_gene: TRBJ2-5
CDR3aa: CASSPPTDTPGETQYF

v_gene: TRBV29-1
j_gene: TRBJ2-7
CDR3aa: CSVVIPGGRYEQYF

v_gene: TRBV28
j_gene: TRBJ1-4
CDR3aa: CASTQDSTNEKLFF

v_gene: TRBV5-4
j_gene: TRBJ2-1
CDR3aa: CASIWGNEQFF

v_gene: TRBV10-2
j_gene: TRBJ2-7
CDR3aa: CASSTSAAPYEQYF

v_gene: TRBV11-2
j_gene: TRBJ2-7
CDR3aa: CASSLEGSLFAYEQYF

v_gene: TRBV19
j_gene: TRBJ2-7
CDR3aa: CASSKTGAPYEQYF

v_gene: TRBV28
j_gene: TRBJ2-5
CDR3aa: CASSSTGGRGETQYF

v_gene: TRBV7-6
j_gene: TRBJ2-7
CDR3aa: CASSLLTRGEQYF

v_gene: TRBV7-9
j_gene: TRBJ1-1
CDR3aa: CASSLGALSGMNTEAFF

v_gene: TRBV6-5
j_gene: TRBJ1-2
CDR3aa: CASSYAQEVGYTF

v_gene: TRBV7-6
j_gene: TRBJ2-2
CDR3aa: CASSLVHSRNTGELFF

v_gene: TRBV11-2
j_gene: TRBJ2-6
CDR3aa: CASKPLSGANVLTF

v_gene: TRBV7-9
j_gene: TRBJ2-1
CDR3aa: CASSHWEGAYNEQFF

v_gene: TRBV20-1
j_gene: TRBJ2-5
CDR3aa: CSAKRGETQYF

v_gene: TRBV28
j_gene: TRBJ1-5
CDR3aa: CASRPVVDQPQHF

v_gene: TRBV14
j_gene: TRBJ2-7
CDR3aa: CASSQARTSGVTYEQYF

v_gene: TRBV7-9
j_gene: TRBJ2-2
CDR3aa: CAIPGGSGELFF

v_gene: TRBV7-3
j_gene: TRBJ2-5
CDR3aa: CASSWTGAEQETQYF

v_gene: TRBV4-1
j_gene: TRBJ2-7
CDR3aa: CASSQDLGGIEQYF

v_gene: TRBV5-6
j_gene: TRBJ2-1
CDR3aa: CASSLANWGAHHEQFF

v_gene: TRBV29-1
j_gene: TRBJ2-7
CDR3aa: CSVGQTRPTYEQYF

v_gene: TRBV9
j_gene: TRBJ2-1
CDR3aa: CASGPSYNEQFF

v_gene: TRBV29-1
j_gene: TRBJ1-2
CDR3aa: CSAGRQGAYGYTF

v_gene: TRBV7-3
j_gene: TRBJ1-2
CDR3aa: CASSLIGGRFAEGYTF

v_gene: TRBV10-2
j_gene: TRBJ2-4
CDR3aa: CASSEDGSFTKNIQYF

v_gene: TRBV29-1
j_gene: TRBJ2-3
CDR3aa: CSVVSGSTGGPDTQYF

v_gene: TRBV30
j_gene: TRBJ2-7
CDR3aa: CAWRGQGALGGSLCEQYF

v_gene: TRBV4-1
j_gene: TRBJ2-3
CDR3aa: CASSPASGTLTDTQYF

v_gene: TRBV19
j_gene: TRBJ2-2
CDR3aa: CASSIVSSFTGELFF

v_gene: TRBV30
j_gene: TRBJ2-1
CDR3aa: CAWSPDFSADEQFF

v_gene: TRBV7-2
j_gene: TRBJ2-5
CDR3aa: CASSRGLAGQETQYF

v_gene: TRBV14
j_gene: TRBJ2-7
CDR3aa: CASSRTSDNSYEQYF

v_gene: TRBV5-1
j_gene: TRBJ2-1
CDR3aa: CASREGLAGVEEQFF

v_gene: TRBV7-9
j_gene: TRBJ1-1
CDR3aa: CASSLGGLFGAFF

v_gene: TRBV6-5
j_gene: TRBJ2-7
CDR3aa: CASSGVLGLEQYF

v_gene: TRBV6-6
j_gene: TRBJ1-4
CDR3aa: CASSSEGEDEKLFF

v_gene: TRBV27
j_gene: TRBJ2-2
CDR3aa: CASTKSPPGPITGELFF

v_gene: TRBV19
j_gene: TRBJ1-5
CDR3aa: CASTLGTGIGNQPQHF

v_gene: TRBV19
j_gene: TRBJ2-7
CDR3aa: CASSAGTGNYEQYF